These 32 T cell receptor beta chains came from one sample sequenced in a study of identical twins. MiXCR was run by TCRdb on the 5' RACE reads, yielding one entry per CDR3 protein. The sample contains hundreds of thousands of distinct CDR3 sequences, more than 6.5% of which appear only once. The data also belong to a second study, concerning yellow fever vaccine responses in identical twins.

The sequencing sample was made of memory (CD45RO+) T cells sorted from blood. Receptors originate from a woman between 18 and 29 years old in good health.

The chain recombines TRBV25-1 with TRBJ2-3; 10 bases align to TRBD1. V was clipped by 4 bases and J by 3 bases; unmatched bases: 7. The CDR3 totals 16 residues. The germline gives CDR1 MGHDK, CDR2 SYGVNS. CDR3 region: CASSAKPGQGTDTQYF. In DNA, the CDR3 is TGTGCCAGCAGTGCTAAGCCGGGACAGGGGACAGATACGCAGTATTTT.

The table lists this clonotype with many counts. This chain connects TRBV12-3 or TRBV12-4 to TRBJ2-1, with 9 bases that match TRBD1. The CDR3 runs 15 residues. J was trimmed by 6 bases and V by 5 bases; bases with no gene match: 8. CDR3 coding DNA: TGTGCCAGCAGTCTCATGGCGGGACAGGGCAATGAGCAGTTCTTC. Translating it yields CASSLMAGQGNEQFF.

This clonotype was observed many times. The CDR3 is CASSWGATNEKLFF. In DNA form, the CDR3 reads TGTGCCAGCAGTTGGGGCGCAACTAATGAAAAACTGTTTTTT. The chain is built from TRBV28 and TRBJ1-4, with D possibly TRBD1 on 5 matching bases. V lost 4 bases, J lost 0 bases, and 6 bases lay in between. CDR1 and CDR2 from the germline V gene are MDHEN and SYDVKM. The CDR3 is made up of 14 amino acids.

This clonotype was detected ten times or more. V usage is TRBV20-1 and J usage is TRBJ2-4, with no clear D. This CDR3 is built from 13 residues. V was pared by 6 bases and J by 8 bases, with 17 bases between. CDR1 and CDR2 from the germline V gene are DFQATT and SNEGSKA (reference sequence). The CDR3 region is CSAKIPGSDIQYF. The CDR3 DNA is TGCAGTGCCAAAATCCCCGGGTCAGACATTCAGTACTTC.

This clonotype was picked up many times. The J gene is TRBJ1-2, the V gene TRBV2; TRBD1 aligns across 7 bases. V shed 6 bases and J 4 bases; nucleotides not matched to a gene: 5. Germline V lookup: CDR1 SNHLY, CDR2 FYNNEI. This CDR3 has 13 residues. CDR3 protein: CASRTGTVYGYTF. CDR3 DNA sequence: TGTGCCAGCAGGACAGGGACAGTCTATGGCTACACCTTC.

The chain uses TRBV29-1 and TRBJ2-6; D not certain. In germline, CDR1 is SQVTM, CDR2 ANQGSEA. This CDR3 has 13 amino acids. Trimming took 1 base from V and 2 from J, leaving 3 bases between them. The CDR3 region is CSVEGAGANVLTF. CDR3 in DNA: TGCAGCGTTGAAGGGGCTGGGGCCAACGTCCTGACTTTC.

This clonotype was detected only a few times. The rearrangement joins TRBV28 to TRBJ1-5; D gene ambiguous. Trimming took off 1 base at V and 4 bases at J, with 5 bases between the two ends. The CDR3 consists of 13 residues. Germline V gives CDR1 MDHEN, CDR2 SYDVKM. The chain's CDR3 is CASSLFWNQPQHF. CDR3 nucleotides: TGTGCCAGCAGTTTATTTTGGAATCAGCCCCAGCATTTT.

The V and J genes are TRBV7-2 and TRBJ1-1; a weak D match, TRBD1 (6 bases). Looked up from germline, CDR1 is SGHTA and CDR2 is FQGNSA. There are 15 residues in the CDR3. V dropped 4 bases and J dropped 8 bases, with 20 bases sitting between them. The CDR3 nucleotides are TGTGCCAGCAGCTCGACGACACAGGGACGGAAAGAAGCTTTCTTT. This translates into CASSSTTQGRKEAFF.

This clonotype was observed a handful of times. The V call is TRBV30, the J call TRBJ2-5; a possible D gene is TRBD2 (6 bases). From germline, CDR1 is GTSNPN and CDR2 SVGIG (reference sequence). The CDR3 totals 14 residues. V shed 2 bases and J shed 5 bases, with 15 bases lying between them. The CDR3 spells CAWSTPGSSETQYF. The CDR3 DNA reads TGTGCCTGGAGTACCCCCGGGAGTTCGGAGACCCAGTACTTC.

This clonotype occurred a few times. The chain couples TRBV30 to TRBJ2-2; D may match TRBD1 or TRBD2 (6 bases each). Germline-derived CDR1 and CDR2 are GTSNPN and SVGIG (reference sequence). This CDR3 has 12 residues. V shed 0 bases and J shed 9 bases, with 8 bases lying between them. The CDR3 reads CAWSVGGRELFF. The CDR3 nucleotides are TGTGCCTGGAGTGTGGGGGGCCGGGAGCTGTTTTTT.

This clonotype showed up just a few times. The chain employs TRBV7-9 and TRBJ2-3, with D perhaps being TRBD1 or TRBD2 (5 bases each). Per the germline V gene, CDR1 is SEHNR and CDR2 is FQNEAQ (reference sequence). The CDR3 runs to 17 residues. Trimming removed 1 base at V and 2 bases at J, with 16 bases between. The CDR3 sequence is CASSLVGARGNTDTQYF. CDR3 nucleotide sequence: TGTGCCAGCAGCTTAGTGGGTGCGAGGGGAAACACAGATACGCAGTATTTT.

The CDR3 DNA reads TGCAGCGTTGCATACGGAGACACTGAAGCTTTCTTT. Encoded protein: CSVAYGDTEAFF. The chain recombines TRBV29-1 with TRBJ1-1, with D uncertain. Per germline, CDR1 SQVTM and CDR2 ANQGSEA. The germline V and J ends were trimmed by 4 bases and 3 bases, with 9 bases remaining between them. The CDR3 extends over 12 amino acids.

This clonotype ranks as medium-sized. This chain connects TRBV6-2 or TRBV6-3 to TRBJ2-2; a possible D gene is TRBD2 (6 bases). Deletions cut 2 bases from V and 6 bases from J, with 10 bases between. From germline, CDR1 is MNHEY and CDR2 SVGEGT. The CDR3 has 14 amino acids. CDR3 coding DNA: TGTGCCAGCAGTTACGACGGGGAGGCCGGGGAGCTGTTTTTT. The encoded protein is CASSYDGEAGELFF.

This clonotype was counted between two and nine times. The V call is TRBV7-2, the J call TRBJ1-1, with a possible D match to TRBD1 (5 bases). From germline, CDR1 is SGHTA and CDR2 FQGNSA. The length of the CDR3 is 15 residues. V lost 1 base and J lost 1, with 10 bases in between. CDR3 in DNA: TGTGCCAGCAGCTTAGGGGGTACAGGGAACACTGAAGCTTTCTTT. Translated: CASSLGGTGNTEAFF. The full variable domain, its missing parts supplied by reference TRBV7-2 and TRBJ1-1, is GAGVSQSPSNKVTEKGKDVELRCDPISGHTALYWYRQSLGQGLEFLIYFQGNSAPDKSGLPSDRFSAERTGGSVSTLTIQRTQQEDSAVYLCASSLGGTGNTEAFFGQGTRLTVV.

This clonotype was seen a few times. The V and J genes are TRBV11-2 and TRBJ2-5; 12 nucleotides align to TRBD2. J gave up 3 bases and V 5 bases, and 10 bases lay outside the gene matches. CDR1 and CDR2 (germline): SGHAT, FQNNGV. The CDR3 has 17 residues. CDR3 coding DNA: TGTGCCAGCAGCCTGACTAGCGGGGGTCTTATAGAAGAGACCCAGTACTTC. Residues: CASSLTSGGLIEETQYF.

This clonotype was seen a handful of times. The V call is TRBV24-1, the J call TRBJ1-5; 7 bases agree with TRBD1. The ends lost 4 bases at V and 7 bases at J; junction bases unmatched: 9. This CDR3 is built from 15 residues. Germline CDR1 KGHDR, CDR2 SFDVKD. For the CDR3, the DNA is TGTGCCACCAGTGACACCAGACAGGGTGACCAGCCCCAGCATTTT. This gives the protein CATSDTRQGDQPQHF.

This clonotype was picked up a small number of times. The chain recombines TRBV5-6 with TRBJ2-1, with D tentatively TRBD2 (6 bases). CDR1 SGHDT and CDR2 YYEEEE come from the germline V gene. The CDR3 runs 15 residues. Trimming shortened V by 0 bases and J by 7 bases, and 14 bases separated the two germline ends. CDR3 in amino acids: CASSLGGTGENEQFF. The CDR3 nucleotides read TGTGCCAGCAGCTTGGGTGGGACGGGGGAGAATGAGCAGTTCTTC.

The CDR3 DNA follows: TGTGCCAGCTCAACGAACCCGGACAGCCATTATGGCTACACCTTC. Protein: CASSTNPDSHYGYTF. This chain joins TRBV18 and TRBJ1-2; D might be TRBD1 (6 bases). The CDR3 runs to 15 residues. Trimming pared 5 bases from V and 5 bases from J, leaving 18 bases between. The V gene's germline CDR1 is KGHSH and CDR2 LQKENI.

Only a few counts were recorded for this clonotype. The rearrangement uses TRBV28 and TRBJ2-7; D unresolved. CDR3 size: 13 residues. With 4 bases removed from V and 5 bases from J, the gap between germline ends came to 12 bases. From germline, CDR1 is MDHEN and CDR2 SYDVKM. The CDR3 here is CASSSPWSHEQYF. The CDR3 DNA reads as TGTGCCAGCAGTTCCCCTTGGTCCCACGAGCAGTACTTC.

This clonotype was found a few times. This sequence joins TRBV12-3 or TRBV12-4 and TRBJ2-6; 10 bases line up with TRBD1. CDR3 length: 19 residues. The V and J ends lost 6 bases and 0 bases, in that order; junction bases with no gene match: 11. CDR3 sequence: CASRSTTGTGASGANVLTF. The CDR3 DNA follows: TGTGCCAGCAGATCTACCACCGGGACAGGGGCCTCTGGGGCCAACGTCCTGACTTTC.

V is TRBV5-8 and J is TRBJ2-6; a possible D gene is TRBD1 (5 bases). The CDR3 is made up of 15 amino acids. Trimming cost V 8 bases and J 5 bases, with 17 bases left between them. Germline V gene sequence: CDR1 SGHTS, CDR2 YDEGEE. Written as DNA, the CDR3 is TGTGCCAGGAGGTCCAGGGTCCTGTGGGCCAACGTCCTGACTTTC. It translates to CARRSRVLWANVLTF.

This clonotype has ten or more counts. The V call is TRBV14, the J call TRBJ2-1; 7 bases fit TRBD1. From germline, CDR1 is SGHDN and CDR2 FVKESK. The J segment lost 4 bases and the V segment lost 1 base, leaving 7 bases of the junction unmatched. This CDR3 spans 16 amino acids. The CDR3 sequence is CASSQGRQGDYNEQFF. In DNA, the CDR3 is TGTGCCAGCAGCCAAGGGAGGCAGGGGGATTACAATGAGCAGTTCTTC. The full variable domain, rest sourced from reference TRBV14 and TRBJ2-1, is EAGVTQFPSHSVIEKGQTVTLRCDPISGHDNLYWYRRVMGKEIKFLLHFVKESKQDESGMPNNRFLAERTGGTYSTLKVQPAELEDSGVYFCASSQGRQGDYNEQFFGPGTRLTVL.

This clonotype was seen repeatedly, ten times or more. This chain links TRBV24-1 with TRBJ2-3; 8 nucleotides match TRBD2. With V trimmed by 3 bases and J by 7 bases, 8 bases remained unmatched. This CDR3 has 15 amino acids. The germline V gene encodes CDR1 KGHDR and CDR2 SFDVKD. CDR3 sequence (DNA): TGTGCCACCAGTGATCCGAGCGGGAGCCCATATACGCAGTATTTT. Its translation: CATSDPSGSPYTQYF.

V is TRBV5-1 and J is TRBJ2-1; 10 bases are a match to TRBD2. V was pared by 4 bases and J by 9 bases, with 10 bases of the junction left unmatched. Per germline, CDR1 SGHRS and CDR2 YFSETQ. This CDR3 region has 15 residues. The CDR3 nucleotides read TGCGCCAGCAGCACAGCTAGCGGGAGTTATAGTGAGCAGTTCTTC. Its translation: CASSTASGSYSEQFF.

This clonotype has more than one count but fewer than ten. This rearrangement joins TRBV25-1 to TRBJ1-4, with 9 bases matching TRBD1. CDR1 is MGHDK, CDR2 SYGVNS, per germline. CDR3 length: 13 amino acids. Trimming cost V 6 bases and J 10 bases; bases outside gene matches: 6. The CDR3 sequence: CASSGQGISKLFF. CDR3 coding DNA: TGTGCCAGCAGCGGACAGGGGATCTCAAAACTGTTTTTT. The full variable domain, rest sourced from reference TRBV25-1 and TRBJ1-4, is EADIYQTPRYLVIGTGKKITLECSQTMGHDKMYWYQQDPGMELHLIHYSYGVNSTEKGDLSSESTVSRIRTEHFPLTLESARPSHTSQYLCASSGQGISKLFFGSGTQLSVL.

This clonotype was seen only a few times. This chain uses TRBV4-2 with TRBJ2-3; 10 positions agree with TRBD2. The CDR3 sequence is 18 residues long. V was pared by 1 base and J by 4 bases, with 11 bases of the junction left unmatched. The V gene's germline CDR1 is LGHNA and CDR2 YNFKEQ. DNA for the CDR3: TGTGCCAGCAGCCAAGTGGCTAGCGGGGGCCGAGGGGCAGATACGCAGTATTTT. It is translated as CASSQVASGGRGADTQYF.

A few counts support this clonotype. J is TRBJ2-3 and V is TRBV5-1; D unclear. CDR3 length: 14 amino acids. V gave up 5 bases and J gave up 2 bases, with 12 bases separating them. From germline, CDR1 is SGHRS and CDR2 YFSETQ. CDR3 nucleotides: TGCGCCAGCAGTACCGGGCGCTTCACAGATACGCAGTATTTT. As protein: CASSTGRFTDTQYF.

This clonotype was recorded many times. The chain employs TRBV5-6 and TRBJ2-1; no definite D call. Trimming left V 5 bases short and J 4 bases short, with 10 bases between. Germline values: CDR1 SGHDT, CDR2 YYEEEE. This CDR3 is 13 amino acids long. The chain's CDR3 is CASSSNTYNEQFF. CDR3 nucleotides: TGTGCCAGCAGTTCCAATACTTACAATGAGCAGTTCTTC.

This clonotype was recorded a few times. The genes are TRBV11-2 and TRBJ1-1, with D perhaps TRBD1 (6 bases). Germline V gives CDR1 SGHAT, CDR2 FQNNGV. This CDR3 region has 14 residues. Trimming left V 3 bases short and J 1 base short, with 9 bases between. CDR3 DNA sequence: TGTGCCAGCAGCTTTACAGGGCAGAACACTGAAGCTTTCTTT. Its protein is CASSFTGQNTEAFF.

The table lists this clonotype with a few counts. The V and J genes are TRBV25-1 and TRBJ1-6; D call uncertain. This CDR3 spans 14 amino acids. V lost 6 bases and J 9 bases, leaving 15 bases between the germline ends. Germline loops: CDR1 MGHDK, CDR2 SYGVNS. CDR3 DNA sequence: TGTGCCAGCAGCCCCCTCCTAATAAGTTCACCCCTCCACTTT. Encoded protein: CASSPLLISSPLHF.

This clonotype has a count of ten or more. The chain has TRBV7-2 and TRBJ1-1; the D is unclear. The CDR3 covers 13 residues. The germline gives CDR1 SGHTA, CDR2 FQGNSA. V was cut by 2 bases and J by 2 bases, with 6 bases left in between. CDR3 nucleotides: TGTGCCAGCAGCTTAAGCGGCAACACTGAAGCTTTCTTT. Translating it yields CASSLSGNTEAFF.

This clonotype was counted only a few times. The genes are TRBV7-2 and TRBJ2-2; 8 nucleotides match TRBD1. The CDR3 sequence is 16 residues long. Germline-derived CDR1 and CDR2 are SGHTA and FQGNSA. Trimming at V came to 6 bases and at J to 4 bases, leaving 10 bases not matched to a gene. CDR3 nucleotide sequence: TGTGCCAGCAGGGACGGACAGGGTGCGGGCACCGGGGAGCTGTTTTTT. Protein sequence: CASRDGQGAGTGELFF.